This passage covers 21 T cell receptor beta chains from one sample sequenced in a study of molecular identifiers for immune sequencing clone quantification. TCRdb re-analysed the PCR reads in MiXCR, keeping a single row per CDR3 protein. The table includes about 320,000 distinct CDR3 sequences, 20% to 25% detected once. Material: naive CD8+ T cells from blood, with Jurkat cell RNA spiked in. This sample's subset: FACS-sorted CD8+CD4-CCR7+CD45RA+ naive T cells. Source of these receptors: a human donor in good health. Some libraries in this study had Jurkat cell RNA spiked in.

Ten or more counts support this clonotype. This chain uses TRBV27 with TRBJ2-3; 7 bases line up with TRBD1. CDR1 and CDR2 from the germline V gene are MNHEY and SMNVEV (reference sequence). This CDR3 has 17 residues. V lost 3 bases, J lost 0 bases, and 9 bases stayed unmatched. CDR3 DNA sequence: TGTGCCAGCAGTTTCACCCACCGGGACAGTAGCACAGATACGCAGTATTTT. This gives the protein CASSFTHRDSSTDTQYF.

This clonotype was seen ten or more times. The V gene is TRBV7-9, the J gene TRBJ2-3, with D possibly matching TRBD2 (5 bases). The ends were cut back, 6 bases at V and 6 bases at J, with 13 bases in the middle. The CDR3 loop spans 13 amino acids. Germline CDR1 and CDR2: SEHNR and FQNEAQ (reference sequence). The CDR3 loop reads CASSGRDLDTQYF. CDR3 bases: TGTGCCAGCAGTGGACGGGATCTTGATACGCAGTATTTT.

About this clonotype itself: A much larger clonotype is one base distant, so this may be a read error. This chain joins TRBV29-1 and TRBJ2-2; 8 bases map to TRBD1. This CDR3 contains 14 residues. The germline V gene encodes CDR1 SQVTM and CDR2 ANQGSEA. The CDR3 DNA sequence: TGCAGCGTTGAAGGACAGGGGAGCACCAGGGAGCTGTTTTTT. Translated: CSVEGQGSTRELFF.

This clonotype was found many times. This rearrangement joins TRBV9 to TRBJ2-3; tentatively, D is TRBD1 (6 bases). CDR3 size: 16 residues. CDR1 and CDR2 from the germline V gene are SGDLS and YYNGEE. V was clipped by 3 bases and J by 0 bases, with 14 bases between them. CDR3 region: CASSGGRTPSTDTQYF. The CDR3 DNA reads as TGTGCCAGCAGCGGGGGGCGGACACCAAGCACAGATACGCAGTATTTT.

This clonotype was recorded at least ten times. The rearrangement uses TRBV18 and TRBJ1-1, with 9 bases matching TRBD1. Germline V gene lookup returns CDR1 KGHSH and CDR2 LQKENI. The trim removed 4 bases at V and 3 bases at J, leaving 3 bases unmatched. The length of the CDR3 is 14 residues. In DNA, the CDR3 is TGTGCCAGCTCACGGGACAGGGCGGACACTGAAGCTTTCTTT. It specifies CASSRDRADTEAFF.

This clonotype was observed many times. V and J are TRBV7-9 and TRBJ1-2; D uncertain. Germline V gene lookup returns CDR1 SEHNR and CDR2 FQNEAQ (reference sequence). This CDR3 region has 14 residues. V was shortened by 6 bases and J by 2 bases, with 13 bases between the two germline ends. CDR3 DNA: TGTGCCAGCAGTCCAACGGCAGGAAACTATGGCTACACCTTC. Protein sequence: CASSPTAGNYGYTF.

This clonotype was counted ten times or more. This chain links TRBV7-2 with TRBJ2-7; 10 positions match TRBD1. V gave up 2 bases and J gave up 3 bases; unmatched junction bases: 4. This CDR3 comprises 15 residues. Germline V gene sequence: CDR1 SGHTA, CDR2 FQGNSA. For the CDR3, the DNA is TGTGCCAGCAGCTTACCGGGACAGGGGTACTACGAGCAGTACTTC. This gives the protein CASSLPGQGYYEQYF.

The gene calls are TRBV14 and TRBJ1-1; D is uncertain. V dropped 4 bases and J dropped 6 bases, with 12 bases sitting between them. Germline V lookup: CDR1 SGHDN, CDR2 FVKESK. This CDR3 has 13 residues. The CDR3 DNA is TGTGCCAGCAGCCCCTGGGCGGACTCTGAAGCTTTCTTT. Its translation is CASSPWADSEAFF.

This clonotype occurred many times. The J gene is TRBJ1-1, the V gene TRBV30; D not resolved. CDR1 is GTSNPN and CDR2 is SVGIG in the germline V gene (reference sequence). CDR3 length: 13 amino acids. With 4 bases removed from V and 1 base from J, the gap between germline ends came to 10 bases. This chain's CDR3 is CAWIGEPNTEAFF. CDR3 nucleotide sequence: TGTGCCTGGATCGGGGAGCCGAACACTGAAGCTTTCTTT.

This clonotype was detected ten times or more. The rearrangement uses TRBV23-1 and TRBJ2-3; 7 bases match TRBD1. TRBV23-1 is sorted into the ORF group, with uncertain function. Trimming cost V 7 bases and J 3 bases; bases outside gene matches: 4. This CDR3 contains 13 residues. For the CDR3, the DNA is TGCGCCAGCAAGACAGGGCCGACAGATACGCAGTATTTT. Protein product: CASKTGPTDTQYF.

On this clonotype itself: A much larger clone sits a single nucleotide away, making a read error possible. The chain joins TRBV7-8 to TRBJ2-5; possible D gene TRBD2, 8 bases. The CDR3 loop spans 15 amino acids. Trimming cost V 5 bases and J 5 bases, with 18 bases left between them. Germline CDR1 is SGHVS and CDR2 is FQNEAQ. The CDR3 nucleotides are TGTGCCAGCAGCGCCCGGGAGGGGGCAAGGGAGACCCAGTACTTC. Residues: CASSAREGARETQYF.

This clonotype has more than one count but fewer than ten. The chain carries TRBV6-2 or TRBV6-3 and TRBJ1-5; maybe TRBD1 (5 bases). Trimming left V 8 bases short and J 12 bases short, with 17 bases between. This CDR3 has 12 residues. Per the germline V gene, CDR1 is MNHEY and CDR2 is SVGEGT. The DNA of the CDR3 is TGTGCCAGCGCGGCCTCTTGGACAATCCAGCATTTT. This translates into CASAASWTIQHF.

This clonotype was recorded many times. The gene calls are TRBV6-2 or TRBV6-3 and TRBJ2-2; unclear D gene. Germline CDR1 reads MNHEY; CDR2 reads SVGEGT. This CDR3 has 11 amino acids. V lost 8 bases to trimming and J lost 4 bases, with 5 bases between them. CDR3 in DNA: TGTGCCAGCGGGGTCACCGGGGAGCTGTTTTTT. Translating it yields CASGVTGELFF.

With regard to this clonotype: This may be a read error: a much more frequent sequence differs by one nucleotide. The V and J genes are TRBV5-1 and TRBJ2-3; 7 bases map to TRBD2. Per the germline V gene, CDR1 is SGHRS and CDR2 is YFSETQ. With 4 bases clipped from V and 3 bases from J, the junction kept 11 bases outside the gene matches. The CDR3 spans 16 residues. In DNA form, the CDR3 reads TGCGCCAGCAGCCGTCCCGGACTAGACCCAACAGATACGCAGTATTTT. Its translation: CASSRPGLDPTDTQYF.

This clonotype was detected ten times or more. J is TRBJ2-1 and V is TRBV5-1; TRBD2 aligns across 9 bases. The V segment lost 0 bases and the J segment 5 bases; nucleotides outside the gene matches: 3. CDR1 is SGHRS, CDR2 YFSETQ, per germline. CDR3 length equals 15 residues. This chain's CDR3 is CASSLGLAADNEQFF. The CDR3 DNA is TGCGCCAGCAGCTTGGGACTAGCGGCCGACAATGAGCAGTTCTTC. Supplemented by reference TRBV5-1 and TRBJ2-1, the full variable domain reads KAGVTQTPRYLIKTRGQQVTLSCSPISGHRSVSWYQQTPGQGLQFLFEYFSETQRNKGNFPGRFSGRQFSNSRSEMNVSTLELGDSALYLCASSLGLAADNEQFFGPGTRLTVL.

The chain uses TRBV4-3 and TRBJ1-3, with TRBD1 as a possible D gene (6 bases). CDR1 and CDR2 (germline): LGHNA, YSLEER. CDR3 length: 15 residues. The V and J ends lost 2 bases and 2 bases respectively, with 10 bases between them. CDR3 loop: CASSQTWTAGNTIYF. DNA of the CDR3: TGCGCCAGCAGCCAAACATGGACAGCTGGAAACACCATATATTTT.

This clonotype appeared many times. In nucleotides, the CDR3 is TGTGCCAGCAGCCCACGGGTAACTAGCGTAGATACGCAGTATTTT. Residues: CASSPRVTSVDTQYF. This sequence joins TRBV7-8 and TRBJ2-3, with 7 nucleotides matching TRBD2. CDR3 length: 15 residues. The junction had 10 bases not matched to a gene; V was cut back by 5 bases and J by 5 bases. CDR1 and CDR2 from the germline V gene are SGHVS and FQNEAQ.

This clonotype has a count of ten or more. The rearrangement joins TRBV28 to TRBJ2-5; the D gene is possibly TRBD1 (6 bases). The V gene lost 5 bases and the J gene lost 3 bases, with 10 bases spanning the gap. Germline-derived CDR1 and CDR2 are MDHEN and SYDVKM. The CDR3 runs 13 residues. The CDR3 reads CASSLNREETQYF. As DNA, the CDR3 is TGTGCCAGCAGTCTAAACAGGGAAGAGACCCAGTACTTC.

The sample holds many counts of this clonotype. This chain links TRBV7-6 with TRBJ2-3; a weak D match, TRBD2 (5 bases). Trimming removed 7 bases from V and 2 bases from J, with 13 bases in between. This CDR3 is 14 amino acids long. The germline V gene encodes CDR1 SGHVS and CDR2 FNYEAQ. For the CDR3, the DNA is TGTGCCAGCACACGCGGCGGGCACACAGATACGCAGTATTTT. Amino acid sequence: CASTRGGHTDTQYF.

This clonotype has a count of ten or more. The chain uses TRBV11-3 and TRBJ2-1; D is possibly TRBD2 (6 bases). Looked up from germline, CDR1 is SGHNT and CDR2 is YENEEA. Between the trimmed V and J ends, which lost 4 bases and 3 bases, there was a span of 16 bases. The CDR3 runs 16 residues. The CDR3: CASSSVFSGSYNEQFF. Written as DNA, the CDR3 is TGTGCCAGCAGCTCCGTTTTTAGCGGCAGCTACAATGAGCAGTTCTTC.

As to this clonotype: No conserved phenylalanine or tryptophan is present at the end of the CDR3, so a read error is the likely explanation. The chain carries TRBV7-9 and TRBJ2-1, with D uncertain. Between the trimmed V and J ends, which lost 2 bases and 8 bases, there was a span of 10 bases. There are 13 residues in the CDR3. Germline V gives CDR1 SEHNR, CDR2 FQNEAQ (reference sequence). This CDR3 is CASSLFLAYEQFL. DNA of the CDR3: TGTGCCAGCAGCTTATTTTTAGCCTATGAGCAGTTCCTC.